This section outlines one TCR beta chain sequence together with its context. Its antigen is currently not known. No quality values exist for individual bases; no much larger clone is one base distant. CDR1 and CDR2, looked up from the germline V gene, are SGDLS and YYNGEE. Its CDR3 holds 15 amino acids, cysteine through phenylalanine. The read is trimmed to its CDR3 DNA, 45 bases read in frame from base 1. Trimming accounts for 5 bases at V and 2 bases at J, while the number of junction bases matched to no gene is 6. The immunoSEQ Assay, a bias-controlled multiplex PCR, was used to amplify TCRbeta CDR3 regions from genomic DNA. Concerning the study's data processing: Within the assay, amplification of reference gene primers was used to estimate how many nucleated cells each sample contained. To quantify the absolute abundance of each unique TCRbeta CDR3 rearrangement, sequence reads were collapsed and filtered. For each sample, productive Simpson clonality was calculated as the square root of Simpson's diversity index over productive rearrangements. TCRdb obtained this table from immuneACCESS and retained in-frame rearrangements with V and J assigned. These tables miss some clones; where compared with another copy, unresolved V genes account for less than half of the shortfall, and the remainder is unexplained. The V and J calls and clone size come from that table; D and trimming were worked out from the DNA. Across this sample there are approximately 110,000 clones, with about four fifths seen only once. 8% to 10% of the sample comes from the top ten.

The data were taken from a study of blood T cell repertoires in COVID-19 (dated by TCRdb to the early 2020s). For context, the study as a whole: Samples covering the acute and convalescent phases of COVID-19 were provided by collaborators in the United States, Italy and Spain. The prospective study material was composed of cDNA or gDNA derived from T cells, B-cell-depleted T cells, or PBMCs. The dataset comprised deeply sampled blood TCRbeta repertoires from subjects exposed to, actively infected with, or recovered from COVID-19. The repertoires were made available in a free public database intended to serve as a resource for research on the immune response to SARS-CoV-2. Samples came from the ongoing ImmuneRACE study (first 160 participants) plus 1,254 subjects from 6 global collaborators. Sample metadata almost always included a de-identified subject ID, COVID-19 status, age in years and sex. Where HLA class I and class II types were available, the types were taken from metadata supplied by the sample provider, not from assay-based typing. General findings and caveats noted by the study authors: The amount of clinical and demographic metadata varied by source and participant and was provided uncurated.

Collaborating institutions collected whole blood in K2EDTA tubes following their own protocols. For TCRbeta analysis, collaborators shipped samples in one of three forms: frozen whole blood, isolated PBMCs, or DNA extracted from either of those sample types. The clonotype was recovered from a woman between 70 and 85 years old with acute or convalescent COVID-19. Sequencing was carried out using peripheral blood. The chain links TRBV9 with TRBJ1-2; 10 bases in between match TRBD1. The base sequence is TGTGCCAGCAGGGGGGGACAGGGGATCAACTATGGCTACACCTTC. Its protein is CASRGGQGINYGYTF. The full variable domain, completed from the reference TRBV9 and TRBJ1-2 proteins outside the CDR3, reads DSGVTQTPKHLITATGQRVTLRCSPRSGDLSVYWYQQSLDQGLQFLIQYYNGEERAKGNILERFSAQQFPDLHSELNLSSLELGDSALYFCASRGGQGINYGYTFGSGTRLTVV.